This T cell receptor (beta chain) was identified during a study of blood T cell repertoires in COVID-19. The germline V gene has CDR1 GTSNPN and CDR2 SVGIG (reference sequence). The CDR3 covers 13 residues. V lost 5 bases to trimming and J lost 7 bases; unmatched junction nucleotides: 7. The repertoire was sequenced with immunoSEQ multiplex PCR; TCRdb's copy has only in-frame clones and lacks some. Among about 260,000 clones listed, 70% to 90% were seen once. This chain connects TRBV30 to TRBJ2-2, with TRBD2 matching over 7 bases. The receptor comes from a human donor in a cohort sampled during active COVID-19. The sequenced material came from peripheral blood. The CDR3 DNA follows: TGTGCCTGGGCGGGAGTGGTTAGCGGGGAGCTGTTTTTT. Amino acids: CAWAGVVSGELFF.